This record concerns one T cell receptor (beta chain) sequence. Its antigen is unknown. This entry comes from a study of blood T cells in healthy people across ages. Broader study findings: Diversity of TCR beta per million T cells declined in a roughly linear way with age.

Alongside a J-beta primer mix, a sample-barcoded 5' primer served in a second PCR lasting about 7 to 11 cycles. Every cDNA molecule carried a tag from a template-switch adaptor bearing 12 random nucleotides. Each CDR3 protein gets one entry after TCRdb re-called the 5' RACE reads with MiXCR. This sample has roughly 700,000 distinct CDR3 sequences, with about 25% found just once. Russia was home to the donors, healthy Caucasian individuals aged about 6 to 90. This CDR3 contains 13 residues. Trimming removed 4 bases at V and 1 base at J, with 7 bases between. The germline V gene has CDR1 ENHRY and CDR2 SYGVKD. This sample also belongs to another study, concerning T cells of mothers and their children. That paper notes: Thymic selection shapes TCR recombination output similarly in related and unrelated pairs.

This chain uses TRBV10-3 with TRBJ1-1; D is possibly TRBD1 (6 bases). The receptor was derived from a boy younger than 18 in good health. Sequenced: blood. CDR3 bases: TGTGCCATCAGTGGGGGGGCGAACACTGAAGCTTTCTTT. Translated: CAISGGANTEAFF.